The T cell receptor beta chain under discussion was sequenced for a study of control samples from healthy donors and cancer patients. About this clone itself: The junction departs from the called germline gene at one end, perhaps through a read error.

The germline gives CDR1 SGHRS, CDR2 YFSETQ. This CDR3 has 14 residues. TCRdb keeps only in-frame clones here, not all; method: immunoSEQ multiplex PCR. The repertoire holds fewer than 50,000 clones, roughly 92% seen once, with just under 0.8% in the top ten. The chain joins TRBV5-1 to TRBJ1-1, with D uncertain. Material: PBMCs. This sequence was found in a man aged 25 to 40 with colorectal cancer. The CDR3 DNA follows: TGCGCCAGCAGCTTGGACCTGGGTAACACTGAACCTTTCTTT. Encoded protein: CASSLDLGNTEPFF.